These T cell receptor beta chains were read from a single sample in a study of tumor and adjacent non-tumor tissue in lung cancer. TCRdb re-derived calls from the multiplex PCR reads in MiXCR, one entry per CDR3 protein. The sample lists 48,000 or so distinct CDR3 sequences, under 75% occurring once. The sequencing sample was made of distant non-tumor lung tissue. These receptor sequences come from a woman in her 70s with non-small cell lung cancer. CDR3s include the opening cysteine and the closing phenylalanine or tryptophan. Each record gives: D gene, clone size, V gene, J gene, CDR3 DNA, CDR3 protein. The D gene is left open where the match is weak. A clone size is listed for some rows: how often the clone was seen (once, few, many), or a class if it is expanded.

>-|few|TRBV6-5|TRBJ1-2
TGTGCCAGCAGTCCCCGCAGGGACAACAACTATGACTACACCTTC
CASSPRRDNNYDYTF
>-|-|TRBV7-8|TRBJ2-3
TGTGCCAGCAGCTTCGTTGTTAGCGGCACAGATACGCAGTATTTT
CASSFVVSGTDTQYF
>-|-|TRBV6-5|TRBJ2-1
TGTGCCAGCAGTCGCGGGACAGTCCCTAATAATGAGCAGTTCTTC
CASSRGTVPNNEQFF
>-|-|TRBV5-6|TRBJ1-4
TGTGACAGCAGACTCAGTAGGGGAAAACTGTTTTTT
CDSRLSRGKLFF
>-|many|TRBV5-1|TRBJ2-1
TGCGCCAGCAGCTTGGGGGTTAACAATGAGCAGTTCTTC
CASSLGVNNEQFF
>-|-|TRBV30|TRBJ1-2
TGTGCCAGGAGTGTACGGGATACCTATGGCTACACCTTC
CARSVRDTYGYTF
>-|-|TRBV6-5|TRBJ1-2
-
CDSRRDSPTGSYGCTF
>-|many|TRBV20-1|TRBJ2-7
TGCAGTGTTAGTTTCTGGGTTGGCGAGCAGTACTTC
CSVSFWVGEQYF
>TRBD1|once|TRBV20-1|TRBJ1-5
TGCAGTGCAACCGGGACAGGGCCCAATCAGCCCAAGTATTTT
CSATGTGPNQPKYF
>TRBD2|few|TRBV20-1|TRBJ2-2
TGCAGTGCTAGAGACGATAGCGGGAGCGCGAACACCGGGGAGCTGTTTTTT
CSARDDSGSANTGELFF
>-|-|TRBV12-3/TRBV12-4|TRBJ2-1
TGTGACAGCAGTCTGTCCGAGAACGATGAGCAGTTCTTC
CDSSLSENDEQFF
>-|-|TRBV20-1|TRBJ2-1
TGCAGTGTTAGAGATGGGTCGGGACTTTGCAATGAGCAGTTCTTC
CSVRDGSGLCNEQFF
>-|once|TRBV29-1|TRBJ2-5
TGCAGCGTCGCGCAAGGGGCAGGCCAGGAGACCCAGTACTTC
CSVAQGAGQETQYF
>-|few|TRBV11-1|TRBJ1-2
TGTGCCAGTCATTCGGGAGTTGGCTATGGCTACACCTTC
CASHSGVGYGYTF
>-|-|TRBV20-1|TRBJ2-1
TGCAGTGCTAGAGGTATCAGACTAGGGGGGTACAATAAGCAGTTCTTC
CSARGIRLGGYNKQFF
>TRBD2|-|TRBV29-1|TRBJ2-3
TGCAGCGTTGAGGCTTCTGGCGGGAGTACAGATACGCATTATTTT
CSVEASGGSTDTHYF
>-|many|TRBV11-2|TRBJ2-7
TGTGCCAGCAAGACCACTTGGGGATCCGAGCAGTACTTC
CASKTTWGSEQYF
>-|-|TRBV11-2|TRBJ1-2
TGTGCCAACACTGCAGGGAAATTATCTAACTATGGCTACACCTTC
CANTAGKLSNYGYTF
>-|-|TRBV29-1|TRBJ1-1
TGCAGCATTGAAGGTGGCGGCACTGAAGCATTCTTT
CSIEGGGTEAFF
>-|-|TRBV4-1|TRBJ1-4
TGCGCCAGCAGCCACCAGGACAGTGCAATTAATGAAAAACTATTTTTT
CASSHQDSAINEKLFF
>-|many|TRBV6-5|TRBJ2-5
TGTGCCAGCAGTCTGGGACCGTCGAGGAGGGAAGGGACCCAGTACTTC
CASSLGPSRREGTQYF
>-|-|TRBV29-1|TRBJ2-1
TGCATCGTTCGGGACTACAGGGGGGACAATGAGCAGTTCTTC
CIVRDYRGDNEQFF
>-|once|TRBV4-1|TRBJ1-5
TGTGCCAGCAACTCGTCTCAGACCTATAGCTATCAGCCCCAGCATTTT
CASNSSQTYSYQPQHF
>-|many|TRBV4-1|TRBJ1-4
TGCGCCAGCAGCCACCAGGACAGTGCAACTAATGAAAAACTGTTTTTT
CASSHQDSATNEKLFF
>-|many|TRBV6-5|TRBJ1-5
TGTGCCAGCAGTCATACCCCACCGCGGGGGCCCCAGCATTTT
CASSHTPPRGPQHF
>TRBD1|-|TRBV20-1|TRBJ2-7
TGCAGTGCTACTGGACAGGGGTACGAGCAGTACTTC
CSATGQGYEQYF
>TRBD2|-|TRBV10-3|TRBJ2-7
TGTGCTATCAGTGAGAGGACTAGCGGTTCCTACGAGCATTACTTC
CAISERTSGSYEHYF
>-|-|TRBV11-1|TRBJ2-3
TGTGCCAGTAGCTTGGGCGGGGAGGCAGATACGCAGTATTTT
CASSLGGEADTQYF
>-|-|TRBV29-1|TRBJ1-1
TGCAGCGTTCCCCCCGGGAGTAACACTGAAGGTTTCTTT
CSVPPGSNTEGFF
>TRBD2|many|TRBV28|TRBJ2-2
TGTGCCAGCACTCGCGGGAGCATAGCGAACACCGGGGAGCTGTTTTTT
CASTRGSIANTGELFF
>TRBD2|-|TRBV20-1|TRBJ2-5
TGCAGTGCTAGGGGGGAGATACTAGCGGGAAGGCCAGAGACCCAGTGCTTC
CSARGEILAGRPETQCF
>-|-|TRBV20-1|TRBJ2-3
TGCAGTGCTAGGGATCTTGTTAGCGCTAGCACAGATACGCAGTATTTT
CSARDLVSASTDTQYF
>-|many|TRBV11-3|TRBJ2-7
TGTGCCAGCAGCCCCTCAGGACAACCTTACGAGCTGTGCTTC
CASSPSGQPYELCF